Shown below are 24 T cell receptor beta chains from a single sample sequenced in a study of vaccination and CD4 T cells after COVID-19. For these TCRs, the target antigens are not known. Noted treatment: roughly nine-day PBMC culture with coronavirus spike peptide pools or control peptides (ViraFEST assay). Oncomine TCR Beta short-read sequencing was applied to DNA from cultured CD4+ T cells. In TCRdb, the PCR reads were re-called with MiXCR into one record per CDR3 protein. The sample has roughly 11,000 distinct CDR3 sequences; roughly 60% are singletons. The material sequenced was CD4+ T cells from blood, cultured in vitro. Receptor source: a human donor who had recovered from COVID-19.

The chain has TRBV7-6 and TRBJ2-2, with 7 bases aligning to TRBD2. Germline values: CDR1 SGHVS, CDR2 FNYEAQ. V was clipped by 1 base and J by 6 bases; unmatched bases: 8. This CDR3 comprises 16 residues. This chain's CDR3 is CASSLGFAGVAGELFF. CDR3 nucleotides: TGTGCCAGCAGCTTAGGCTTCGCGGGAGTGGCCGGGGAGCTGTTTTTT.

This clonotype was seen more than once but under ten times. This chain joins TRBV2 and TRBJ1-5; the D gene is possibly TRBD1 (6 bases). Between the trimmed V and J ends, which lost 7 bases and 4 bases, there was a span of 14 bases. The germline gives CDR1 SNHLY, CDR2 FYNNEI. The CDR3 has 14 amino acids. DNA of the CDR3: TGTGCCAGCAACCCGCAGGGGATGAATCAGCCCCAGCATTTT. Translating gives CASNPQGMNQPQHF.

J is TRBJ2-3 and V is TRBV7-2, with D unclear. V was shortened by 1 base and J by 5 bases, with 4 bases between the two germline ends. Looked up from germline, CDR1 is SGHTA and CDR2 is FQGNSA. CDR3 length equals 12 residues. CDR3 sequence (DNA): TGTGCCAGCAGCTTAGACGAAGATACGCAGTATTTT. Its protein is CASSLDEDTQYF. Full variable domain (remainder filled in from reference TRBV7-2 and TRBJ2-3): GAGVSQSPSNKVTEKGKDVELRCDPISGHTALYWYRQSLGQGLEFLIYFQGNSAPDKSGLPSDRFSAERTGGSVSTLTIQRTQQEDSAVYLCASSLDEDTQYFGPGTRLTVL.

The gene calls are TRBV9 and TRBJ1-6; no firm D call. The ends were cut back, 4 bases at V and 0 bases at J, with 11 bases in the middle. The CDR3 has 16 amino acids. CDR1 and CDR2 (germline): SGDLS, YYNGEE. The DNA for the CDR3 is TGTGCCAGCAGCCCAAGCACAGACTCCTATAATTCACCCCTCCACTTT. Amino acid sequence: CASSPSTDSYNSPLHF.

The V gene is TRBV2, the J gene TRBJ1-6, with D unresolved. Looked up from germline, CDR1 is SNHLY and CDR2 is FYNNEI. There are 16 residues in the CDR3. The V end was cut by 3 bases, the J end by 4 bases, with 13 bases between. The CDR3 nucleotides read TGTGCCAGCAGTGAGGGTTGGAGGGTTTATAATTCACCCCTCCACTTT. Its translation is CASSEGWRVYNSPLHF. Full variable domain (missing parts from reference TRBV2 and TRBJ1-6): EPEVTQTPSHQVTQMGQEVILRCVPISNHLYFYWYRQILGQKVEFLVSFYNNEISEKSEIFDDQFSVERPDGSNFTLKIRSTKLEDSAMYFCASSEGWRVYNSPLHFGNGTRLTVT.

The genes are TRBV5-1 and TRBJ2-1; the D gene could be TRBD1 or TRBD2 (6 bases each). V was trimmed by 1 base and J by 0 bases, leaving 8 bases between them. CDR1 SGHRS and CDR2 YFSETQ come from the germline V gene. This CDR3 contains 15 residues. CDR3 sequence (DNA): TGCGCCAGCAGCTTGCGGGGGCTCTCCTACAATGAGCAGTTCTTC. This sequence encodes CASSLRGLSYNEQFF. The full variable domain, its missing parts supplied by reference TRBV5-1 and TRBJ2-1, is KAGVTQTPRYLIKTRGQQVTLSCSPISGHRSVSWYQQTPGQGLQFLFEYFSETQRNKGNFPGRFSGRQFSNSRSEMNVSTLELGDSALYLCASSLRGLSYNEQFFGPGTRLTVL.

The V gene is TRBV20-1, the J gene TRBJ2-3; 8 bases match TRBD1. The CDR3 is 16 amino acids. The V segment lost 0 bases and the J segment 2 bases; nucleotides outside the gene matches: 7. Germline CDR1 reads DFQATT; CDR2 reads SNEGSKA (reference sequence). CDR3 DNA sequence: TGCAGTGCTAGAGATTTGCAGGGGGCCTCCACAGATACGCAGTATTTT. It codes for CSARDLQGASTDTQYF.

Comments on this clonotype: At one of its ends the junction is not consistent with the germline gene, which may arise from a read error. The chain couples TRBV7-7 to TRBJ2-2; 7 nucleotides line up with TRBD2. The length of the CDR3 is 13 residues. Per the germline V gene, CDR1 is SSHAT and CDR2 is FNYEAQ (reference sequence). The CDR3 nucleotides read TGTGCTAGCAGCTTAGCGGGCTCTGAGGAGCTGTTTTTT. Protein sequence: CASSLAGSEELFF.

The CDR3 nucleotides read TGTGCCTGGAGTGTACTAGGGGGACAGGGGGCTTCACCCCTCCACTTT. It yields the protein CAWSVLGGQGASPLHF. The genes are TRBV30 and TRBJ1-6; 12 bases agree with TRBD1. Germline trimming cut 0 bases from V and 9 bases from J; bases unmatched to any gene: 6. Germline V gene lookup returns CDR1 GTSNPN and CDR2 SVGIG (reference sequence). The CDR3 sequence is 16 residues long.

This clonotype was found a few times. This sequence joins TRBV19 and TRBJ1-5; D may be TRBD1 (5 bases). V lost 4 bases to trimming and J lost 1 base, with 17 bases between them. The CDR3 covers 17 residues. CDR1 LNHDA and CDR2 SQIVND come from the germline V gene (reference sequence). CDR3: CASSTGTGYHSNQPQHF. The CDR3 bases are TGTGCCAGTAGTACAGGGACCGGGTACCACAGCAATCAGCCCCAGCATTTT.

The J gene is TRBJ1-1, the V gene TRBV20-1; 8 bases map to TRBD1. The CDR3 spans 15 residues. The junction had 11 bases not matched to a gene; V was cut back by 5 bases and J by 3 bases. Germline CDR1 DFQATT, CDR2 SNEGSKA (reference sequence). This CDR3 reads CSAQPSTGVYTEAFF. Written as DNA, the CDR3 is TGCAGTGCTCAACCTTCGACAGGGGTATACACTGAAGCTTTCTTT.

J is TRBJ2-1 and V is TRBV24-1; 12 bases agree with TRBD2. The CDR3 length is 16 residues. Trimming removed 3 bases from V and 7 bases from J; junction bases left unmatched: 6. Germline-derived CDR1 and CDR2 are KGHDR and SFDVKD. The CDR3 DNA reads as TGTGCCACCAGTGATCCCGGGACTAGCGGGCTTAATGAGCAGTTCTTC. Amino acids: CATSDPGTSGLNEQFF.

In its sample, this clonotype was seen a few times. The chain uses TRBV7-2 and TRBJ2-7, with TRBD2 identical over 7 bases. CDR3 length: 16 amino acids. The germline V gene encodes CDR1 SGHTA and CDR2 FQGNSA. Unmatched junction bases numbered 11, after V lost 1 base and J lost 5 bases. The CDR3: CASSLGGGAGVNEQYF. The CDR3 DNA reads TGTGCCAGCAGCTTAGGGGGTGGGGCGGGAGTAAACGAGCAGTACTTC.

The chain joins TRBV15 to TRBJ1-2; possible D gene TRBD1, 6 bases. The CDR3 has 14 amino acids. V shed 0 bases and J shed 4 bases, with 9 bases lying between them. Germline CDR1 LNHNV, CDR2 YYDKDF (reference sequence). DNA of the CDR3: TGTGCCACCAGCAGAGATTACAGGGCCTATGGCTACACCTTC. It specifies CATSRDYRAYGYTF.

The rearrangement uses TRBV20-1 and TRBJ1-6; weak D call: TRBD1 (5 bases). Germline values: CDR1 DFQATT, CDR2 SNEGSKA (reference sequence). The V and J ends lost 5 bases and 6 bases respectively, with 14 bases between them. The CDR3 is made up of 14 amino acids. The CDR3 loop is CSAPTGTGNSPLHF. CDR3 nucleotide sequence: TGCAGTGCTCCTACCGGGACTGGTAATTCACCCCTCCACTTT.

The chain employs TRBV2 and TRBJ2-1; no clear D gene. V gave up 9 bases and J gave up 9 bases, with 21 bases separating them. CDR1 SNHLY and CDR2 FYNNEI come from the germline V gene. This CDR3 region has 14 residues. The CDR3 here is CASSKDAAPPEQFF. CDR3 nucleotides: TGTGCCAGTAGTAAGGACGCCGCGCCCCCTGAGCAGTTCTTC.

A single count supports this clonotype. The CDR3 sequence: CASSLGLAPYEQFF. The CDR3, as DNA: TGCGCCAGCAGCCTGGGACTAGCCCCCTATGAGCAGTTCTTC. The rearrangement joins TRBV5-1 to TRBJ2-1, with 9 nucleotides matching TRBD2. The CDR3 is 14 residues long. Germline-derived CDR1 and CDR2 are SGHRS and YFSETQ. V lost 4 bases and J lost 8; bases outside the gene matches: 7. Combining the CDR3 with reference TRBV5-1 and TRBJ2-1 gives the whole variable domain KAGVTQTPRYLIKTRGQQVTLSCSPISGHRSVSWYQQTPGQGLQFLFEYFSETQRNKGNFPGRFSGRQFSNSRSEMNVSTLELGDSALYLCASSLGLAPYEQFFGPGTRLTVL.

V gene TRBV28 combines with J gene TRBJ1-2; D may be TRBD1 (6 bases). CDR1 and CDR2 (germline): MDHEN, SYDVKM. Trimming took 7 bases from V and 0 from J, leaving 12 bases between them. This CDR3 comprises 14 residues. Here the CDR3 reads CASTYRAANYGYTF. The CDR3 DNA reads TGTGCCAGCACCTACAGGGCGGCTAACTATGGCTACACCTTC.

This clonotype was seen only a few times. The chain recombines TRBV6-5 with TRBJ1-1, with D possibly being TRBD1 (6 bases). The CDR3 has 12 amino acids. V lost 4 bases and J lost 10, with 13 bases in between. In germline, CDR1 is MNHEY, CDR2 SVGAGI. The CDR3 DNA reads as TGTGCCAGCAGTTCTCCAGGGGTAGGAGCTTTCTTT. It yields the protein CASSSPGVGAFF.

This rearrangement joins TRBV18 to TRBJ1-6; a possible D gene is TRBD1 (5 bases). Germline assignment: CDR1 KGHSH and CDR2 LQKENI. The CDR3 sequence is 15 residues long. V dropped 3 bases and J dropped 10 bases, with 16 bases sitting between them. The CDR3 spells CASSPRTRLVSPLHF. CDR3 in DNA: TGTGCCAGCTCACCTAGGACAAGGCTGGTGTCACCCCTCCACTTT.

The V and J genes are TRBV6-1 and TRBJ1-2, with unresolved D. The CDR3 has 15 residues. CDR1 is MNHNS and CDR2 is SASEGT in the germline V gene. V dropped 7 bases and J dropped 4 bases, with 19 bases sitting between them. CDR3 residues: CASILLGIGGYGYTF. DNA of the CDR3: TGTGCCAGCATCCTCCTCGGGATTGGAGGCTATGGCTACACCTTC.

This chain links TRBV28 with TRBJ2-7, with D unclear. With 4 bases removed from V and 4 bases from J, the gap between germline ends came to 14 bases. This CDR3 comprises 14 residues. Germline V CDR1 and CDR2: MDHEN, SYDVKM. In nucleotides, the CDR3 is TGTGCCAGCAGTTCCCTAAGAAGACCTTACGAGCAGTACTTC. Protein: CASSSLRRPYEQYF.

By sample share, this clonotype is large. The chain is built from TRBV20-1 and TRBJ2-2, with 8 bases aligning to TRBD1. V trimming: 4 bases; J trimming: 7 bases; junction bases outside the gene matches: 11. CDR1 and CDR2 (germline): DFQATT, SNEGSKA (reference sequence). The CDR3 spans 15 residues. The CDR3 loop is CSATSPRGQSGELFF. CDR3 DNA sequence: TGCAGTGCTACAAGCCCCAGGGGGCAAAGCGGGGAGCTGTTTTTT.

In nucleotides, the CDR3 is TGTGCCAGCAGGCAGGGTGGTACTGAAGCTTTCTTT. Amino acids: CASRQGGTEAFF. The V gene is TRBV27, the J gene TRBJ1-1; D possibly corresponds to TRBD1 (5 bases). Germline loops: CDR1 MNHEY, CDR2 SMNVEV (reference sequence). This CDR3 is 12 amino acids long. V was trimmed by 6 bases and J by 5 bases, leaving 10 bases between them.